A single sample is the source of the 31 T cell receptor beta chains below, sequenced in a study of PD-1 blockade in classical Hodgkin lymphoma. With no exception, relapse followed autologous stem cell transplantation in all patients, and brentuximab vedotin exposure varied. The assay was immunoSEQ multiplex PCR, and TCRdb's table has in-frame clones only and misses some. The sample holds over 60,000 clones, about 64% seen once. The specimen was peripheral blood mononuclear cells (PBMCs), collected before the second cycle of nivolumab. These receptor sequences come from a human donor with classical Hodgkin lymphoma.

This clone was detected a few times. As DNA, the CDR3 is TGTGCCAGCAAACAACCAGCGGGTGAGCAGTTCTTC. Translating gives CASKQPAGEQFF. The chain combines TRBV2 with TRBJ2-1, with D possibly TRBD2 on 6 matching bases. This CDR3 spans 12 amino acids. Trimming stripped 7 bases from V and 9 bases from J, with 13 bases between. Germline CDR1 reads SNHLY; CDR2 reads FYNNEI. The variable domain in full, with the rest retrieved from reference TRBV2 and TRBJ2-1, is EPEVTQTPSHQVTQMGQEVILRCVPISNHLYFYWYRQILGQKVEFLVSFYNNEISEKSEIFDDQFSVERPDGSNFTLKIRSTKLEDSAMYFCASKQPAGEQFFGPGTRLTVL.

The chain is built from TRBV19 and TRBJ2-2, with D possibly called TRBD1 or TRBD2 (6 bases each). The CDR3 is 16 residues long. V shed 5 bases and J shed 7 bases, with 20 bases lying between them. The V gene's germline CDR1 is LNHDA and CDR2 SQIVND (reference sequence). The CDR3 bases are TGTGCCAGTAGTTTAACAGGGAGGAGAACCAGCGGGGAGCTGTTTTTT. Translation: CASSLTGRRTSGELFF. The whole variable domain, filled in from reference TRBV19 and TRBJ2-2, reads DGGITQSPKYLFRKEGQNVTLSCEQNLNHDAMYWYRQDPGQGLRLIYYSQIVNDFQKGDIAEGYSVSREKKESFPLTVTSAQKNPTAFYLCASSLTGRRTSGELFFGEGSRLTVL.

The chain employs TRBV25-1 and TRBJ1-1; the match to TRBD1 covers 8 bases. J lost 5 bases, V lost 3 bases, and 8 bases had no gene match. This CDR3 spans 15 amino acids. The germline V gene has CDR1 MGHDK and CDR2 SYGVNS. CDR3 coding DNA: TGTGCCAGCAGTGATCCGGACAGGGCGGATACTGAAGCTTTCTTT. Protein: CASSDPDRADTEAFF.

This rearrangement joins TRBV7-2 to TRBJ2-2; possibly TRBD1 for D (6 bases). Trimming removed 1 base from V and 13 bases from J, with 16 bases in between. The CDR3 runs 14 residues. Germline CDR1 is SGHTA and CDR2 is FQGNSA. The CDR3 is CASSLDEVGRGLFF. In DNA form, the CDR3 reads TGTGCCAGCAGCTTAGACGAGGTCGGCAGGGGGCTGTTTTTT.

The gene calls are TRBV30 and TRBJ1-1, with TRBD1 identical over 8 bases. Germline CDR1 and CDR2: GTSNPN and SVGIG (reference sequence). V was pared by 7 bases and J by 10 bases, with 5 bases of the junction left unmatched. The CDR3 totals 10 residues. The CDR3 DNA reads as TGTGCCTTGAGAGACAGGGGAGCTTTCTTT. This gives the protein CALRDRGAFF.

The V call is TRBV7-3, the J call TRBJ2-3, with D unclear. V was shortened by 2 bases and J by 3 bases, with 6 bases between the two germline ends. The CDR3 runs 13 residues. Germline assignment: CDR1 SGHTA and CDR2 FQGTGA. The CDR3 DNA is TGTGCCAGCAGCTTAGTGATTACAGATACGCAGTATTTT. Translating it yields CASSLVITDTQYF. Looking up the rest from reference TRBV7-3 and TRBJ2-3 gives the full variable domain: GAGVSQTPSNKVTEKGKYVELRCDPISGHTALYWYRQSLGQGPEFLIYFQGTGAADDSGLPNDRFFAVRPEGSVSTLKIQRTERGDSAVYLCASSLVITDTQYFGPGTRLTVL.

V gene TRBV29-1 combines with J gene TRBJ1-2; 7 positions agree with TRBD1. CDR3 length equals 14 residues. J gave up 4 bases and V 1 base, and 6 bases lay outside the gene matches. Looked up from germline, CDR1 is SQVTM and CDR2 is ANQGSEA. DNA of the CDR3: TGCAGCGTTGAAGGGGGGACAGAACGCTATGGCTACACCTTC. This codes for CSVEGGTERYGYTF.

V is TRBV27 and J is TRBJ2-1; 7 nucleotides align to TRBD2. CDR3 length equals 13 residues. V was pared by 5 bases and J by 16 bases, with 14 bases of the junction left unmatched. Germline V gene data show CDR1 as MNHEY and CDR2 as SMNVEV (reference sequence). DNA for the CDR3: TGTGCCAGCAGTCCTACTAGAACTAGCGATTACTTCTTC. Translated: CASSPTRTSDYFF.

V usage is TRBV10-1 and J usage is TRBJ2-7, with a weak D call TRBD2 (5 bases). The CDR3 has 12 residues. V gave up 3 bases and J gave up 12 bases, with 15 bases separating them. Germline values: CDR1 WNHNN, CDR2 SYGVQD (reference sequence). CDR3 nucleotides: TGCGCCAGCAGTGATGGGTCGGGGAAGCCGTACTTC. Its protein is CASSDGSGKPYF.

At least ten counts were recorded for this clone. The CDR3 here is CASSLGTDTQYF. The DNA for the CDR3 is TGTGCCAGCAGCTTAGGCACAGATACGCAGTATTTT. The V and J genes are TRBV13 and TRBJ2-3; D remains unclear. The CDR3 sequence is 12 residues long. Per the germline V gene, CDR1 is PRHDT and CDR2 is FYEKMQ (reference sequence). V shed 0 bases and J shed 2 bases, with 0 bases lying between them.

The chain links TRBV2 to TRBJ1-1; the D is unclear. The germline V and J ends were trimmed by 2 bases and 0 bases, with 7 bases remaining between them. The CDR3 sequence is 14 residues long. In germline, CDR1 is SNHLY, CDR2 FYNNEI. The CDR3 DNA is TGTGCCAGCAGTGAATCCCGCATGAACACTGAAGCTTTCTTT. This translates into CASSESRMNTEAFF.

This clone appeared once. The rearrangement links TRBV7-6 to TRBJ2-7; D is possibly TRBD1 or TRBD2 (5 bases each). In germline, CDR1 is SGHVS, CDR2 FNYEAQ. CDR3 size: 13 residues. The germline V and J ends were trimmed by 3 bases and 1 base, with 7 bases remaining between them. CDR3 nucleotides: TGTGCCAGCAGCTTGGGGGAGTCCTACGAGCAGTACTTC. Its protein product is CASSLGESYEQYF.

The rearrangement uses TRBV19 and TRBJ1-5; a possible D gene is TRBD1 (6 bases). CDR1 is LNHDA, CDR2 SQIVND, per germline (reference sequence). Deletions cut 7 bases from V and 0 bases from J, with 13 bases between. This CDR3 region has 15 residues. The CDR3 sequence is CASTLTGVSNQPQHF. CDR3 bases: TGTGCCAGTACCCTGACAGGAGTTAGCAATCAGCCCCAGCATTTT. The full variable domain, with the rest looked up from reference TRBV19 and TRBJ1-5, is DGGITQSPKYLFRKEGQNVTLSCEQNLNHDAMYWYRQDPGQGLRLIYYSQIVNDFQKGDIAEGYSVSREKKESFPLTVTSAQKNPTAFYLCASTLTGVSNQPQHFGDGTRLSIL.

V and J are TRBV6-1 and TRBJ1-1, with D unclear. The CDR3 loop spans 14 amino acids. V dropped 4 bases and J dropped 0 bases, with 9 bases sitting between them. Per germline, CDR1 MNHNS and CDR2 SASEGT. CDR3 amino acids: CASSVLPMNTEAFF. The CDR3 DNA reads TGTGCCAGCAGTGTTTTGCCCATGAACACTGAAGCTTTCTTT.

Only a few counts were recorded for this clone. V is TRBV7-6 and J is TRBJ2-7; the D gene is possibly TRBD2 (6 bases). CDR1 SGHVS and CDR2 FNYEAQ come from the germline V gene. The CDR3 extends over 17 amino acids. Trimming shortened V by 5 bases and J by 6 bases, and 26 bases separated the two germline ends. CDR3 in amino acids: CASSRYSGEVRAGEQYF. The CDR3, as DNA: TGTGCCAGCAGCCGGTATTCGGGTGAAGTAAGAGCGGGCGAGCAGTACTTC.

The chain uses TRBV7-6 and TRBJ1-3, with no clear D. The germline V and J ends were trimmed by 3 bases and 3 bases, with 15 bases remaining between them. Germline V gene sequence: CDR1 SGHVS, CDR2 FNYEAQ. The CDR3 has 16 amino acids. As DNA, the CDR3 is TGTGCCAGCAGCTTGGCCGGGAGGCGGAATGGAAACACCATATATTTT. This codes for CASSLAGRRNGNTIYF.

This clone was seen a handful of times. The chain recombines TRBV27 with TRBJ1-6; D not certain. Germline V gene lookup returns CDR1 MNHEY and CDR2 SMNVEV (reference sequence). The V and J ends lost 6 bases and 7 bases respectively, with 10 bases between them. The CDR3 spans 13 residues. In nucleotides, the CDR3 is TGTGCCAGCAGGGCCGGTTGGAATTCACCCCTCCACTTT. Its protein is CASRAGWNSPLHF.

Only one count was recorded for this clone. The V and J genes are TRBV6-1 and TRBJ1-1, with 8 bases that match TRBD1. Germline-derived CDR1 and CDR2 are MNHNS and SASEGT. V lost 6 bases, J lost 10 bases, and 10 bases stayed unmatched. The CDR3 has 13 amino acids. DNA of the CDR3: TGTGCCAGCAGCTCGACTACTACAGGGGGAGCTTTCTTT. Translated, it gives CASSSTTTGGAFF.

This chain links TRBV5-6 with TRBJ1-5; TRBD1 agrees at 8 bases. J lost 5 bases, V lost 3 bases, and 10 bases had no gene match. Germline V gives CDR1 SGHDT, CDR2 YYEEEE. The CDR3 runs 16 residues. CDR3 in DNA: TGTGCCAGCAGCTCCCAGGGGGCGGGCGGCGATCAGCCCCAGCATTTT. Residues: CASSSQGAGGDQPQHF.

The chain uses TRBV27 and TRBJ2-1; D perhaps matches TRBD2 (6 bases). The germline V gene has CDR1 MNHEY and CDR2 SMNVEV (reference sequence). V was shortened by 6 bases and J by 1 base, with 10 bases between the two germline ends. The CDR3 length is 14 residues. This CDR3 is CASSWGGSYNEQFF. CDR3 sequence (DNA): TGTGCCAGCAGCTGGGGAGGATCCTACAATGAGCAGTTCTTC.

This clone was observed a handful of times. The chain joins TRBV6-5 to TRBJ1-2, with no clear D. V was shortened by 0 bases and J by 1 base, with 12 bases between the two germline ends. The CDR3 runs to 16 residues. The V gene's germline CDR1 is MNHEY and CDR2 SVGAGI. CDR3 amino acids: CASSYSRAYDNYGYTF. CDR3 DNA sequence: TGTGCCAGCAGTTACTCTAGGGCGTACGATAACTATGGCTACACCTTC.

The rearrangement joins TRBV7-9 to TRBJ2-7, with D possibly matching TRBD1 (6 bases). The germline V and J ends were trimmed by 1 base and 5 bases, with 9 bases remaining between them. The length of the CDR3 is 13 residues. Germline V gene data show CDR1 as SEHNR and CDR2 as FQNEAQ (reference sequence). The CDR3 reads CASSLVGGNEQYF. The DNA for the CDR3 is TGTGCCAGCAGCTTAGTAGGGGGAAACGAGCAGTACTTC.

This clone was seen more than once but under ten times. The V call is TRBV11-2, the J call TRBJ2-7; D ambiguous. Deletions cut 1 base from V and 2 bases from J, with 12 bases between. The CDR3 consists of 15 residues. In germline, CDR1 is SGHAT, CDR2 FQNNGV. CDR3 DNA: TGTGCCAGCAGCTTAGTAGGCGGTGGAACCTACGAGCAGTACTTC. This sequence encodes CASSLVGGGTYEQYF. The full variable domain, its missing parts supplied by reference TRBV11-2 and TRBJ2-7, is EAGVAQSPRYKIIEKRQSVAFWCNPISGHATLYWYQQILGQGPKLLIQFQNNGVVDDSQLPKDRFSAERLKGVDSTLKIQPAKLEDSAVYLCASSLVGGGTYEQYFGPGTRLTVT.

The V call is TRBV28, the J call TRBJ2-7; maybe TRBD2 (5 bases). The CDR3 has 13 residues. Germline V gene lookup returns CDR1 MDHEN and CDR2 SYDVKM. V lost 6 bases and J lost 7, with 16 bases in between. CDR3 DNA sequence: TGTGCCAGCAGGCCGGGGTCCTCGGGGGAGCAGTACTTC. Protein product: CASRPGSSGEQYF.

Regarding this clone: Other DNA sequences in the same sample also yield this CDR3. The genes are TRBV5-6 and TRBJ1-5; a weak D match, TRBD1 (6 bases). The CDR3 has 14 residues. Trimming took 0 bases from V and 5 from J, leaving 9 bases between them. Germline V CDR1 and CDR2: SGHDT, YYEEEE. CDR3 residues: CASSLGGGYQPQHF. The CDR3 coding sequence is TGTGCCAGCAGCTTGGGTGGGGGCTATCAGCCCCAGCATTTT. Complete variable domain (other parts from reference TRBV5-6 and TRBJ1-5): DAGVTQSPTHLIKTRGQQVTLRCSPKSGHDTVSWYQQALGQGPQFIFQYYEEEERQRGNFPDRFSGHQFPNYSSELNVNALLLGDSALYLCASSLGGGYQPQHFGDGTRLSIL.

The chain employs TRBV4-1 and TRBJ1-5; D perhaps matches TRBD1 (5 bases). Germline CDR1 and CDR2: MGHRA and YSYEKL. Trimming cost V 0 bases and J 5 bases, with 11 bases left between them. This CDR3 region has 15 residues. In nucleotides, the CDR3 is TGCGCCAGCAGCCAAGAACAGGACCACTATCAGCCCCAGCATTTT. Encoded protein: CASSQEQDHYQPQHF.

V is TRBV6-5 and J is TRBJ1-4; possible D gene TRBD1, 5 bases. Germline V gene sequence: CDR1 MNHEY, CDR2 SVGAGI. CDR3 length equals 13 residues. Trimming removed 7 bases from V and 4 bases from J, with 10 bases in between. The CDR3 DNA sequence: TGTGCCAGCATAAACAGGCTTAATGAAAAACTGTTTTTT. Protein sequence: CASINRLNEKLFF.

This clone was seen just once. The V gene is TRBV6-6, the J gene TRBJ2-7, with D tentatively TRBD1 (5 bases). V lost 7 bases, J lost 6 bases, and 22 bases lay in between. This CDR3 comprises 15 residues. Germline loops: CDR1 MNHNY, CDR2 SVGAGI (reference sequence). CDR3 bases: TGTGCCAGCACCCCTGGGCAGGGTTTTCGGTTCGAGCAGTACTTC. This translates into CASTPGQGFRFEQYF.

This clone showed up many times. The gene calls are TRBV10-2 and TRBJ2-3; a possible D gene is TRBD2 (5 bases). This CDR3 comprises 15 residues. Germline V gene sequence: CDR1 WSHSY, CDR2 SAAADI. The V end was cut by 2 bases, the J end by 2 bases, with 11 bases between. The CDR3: CASSEKRTDTDTQYF. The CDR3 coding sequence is TGCGCCAGCAGTGAGAAGCGGACCGACACAGATACGCAGTATTTT.

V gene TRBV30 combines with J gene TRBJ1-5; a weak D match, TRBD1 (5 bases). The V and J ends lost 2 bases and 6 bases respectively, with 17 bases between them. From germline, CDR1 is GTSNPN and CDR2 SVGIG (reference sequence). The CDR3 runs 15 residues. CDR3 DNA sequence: TGTGCCTGGAGTAGGGGCCCCGGGGGGATTCAGCCCCAGCATTTT. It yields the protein CAWSRGPGGIQPQHF. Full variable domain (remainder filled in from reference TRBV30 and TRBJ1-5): SQTIHQWPATLVQPVGSPLSLECTVEGTSNPNLYWYRQAAGRGLQLLFYSVGIGQISSEVPQNLSASRPQDRQFILSSKKLLLSDSGFYLCAWSRGPGGIQPQHFGDGTRLSIL.

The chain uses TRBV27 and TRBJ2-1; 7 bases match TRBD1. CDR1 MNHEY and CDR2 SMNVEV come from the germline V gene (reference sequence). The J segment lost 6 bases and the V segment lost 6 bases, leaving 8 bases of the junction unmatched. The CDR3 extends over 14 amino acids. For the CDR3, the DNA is TGTGCCAGCAGCCCGGGACAGTCCCTCAATGAGCAGTTCTTC. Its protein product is CASSPGQSLNEQFF.